This entry describes one T cell receptor (beta chain). Its antigen is not known. The source of the sample is a study of cytomegalovirus exposure and HLA in healthy donors. Looked up from germline, CDR1 is SGHAT and CDR2 is FQNNGV. V lost 0 bases and J lost 3; bases outside the gene matches: 4. This CDR3 spans 15 amino acids. When sampled, the donors appeared nominally healthy, though they likely had unrecorded immune exposures. The primer mix had 60 Vbeta and 13 Jbeta primers. This table comes from immunoSEQ multiplex PCR, and its TCRdb copy is limited to in-frame clones, with some not included. This table holds some 270,000 clones, about 80% found once. Study-level results: The authors considered a cluster of highly shared sequence variants likely to be a sequencing artifact. Analyzed later, most CMV-associated TCR beta chains appeared HLA-restricted.

The sample taken for sequencing was PBMCs. This TCR came from a girl aged 2-15 years in good health and CMV-seronegative. This chain uses TRBV11-2 with TRBJ2-7, with 8 bases identical to TRBD2. DNA for the CDR3: TGTGCCAGCAGCTTAGATGATACTAGCGGCTACGAGCAGTACTTC. Translated, it gives CASSLDDTSGYEQYF.